A single sample is the source of the 20 T cell receptor beta chains below, sequenced in a study of blood T cell repertoires in COVID-19. The assay was immunoSEQ multiplex PCR, and TCRdb's table has in-frame clones only and misses some. Here the sample spans about 98,000 clones, 75% to 85% being singletons. Sequenced sample: peripheral blood. The origin of the receptors is a man between 65 and 79 years old with acute or convalescent COVID-19.

The chain combines TRBV9 with TRBJ2-3; the match to TRBD2 covers 11 bases. The CDR3 has 16 amino acids. Germline CDR1 and CDR2: SGDLS and YYNGEE. J gave up 3 bases and V 7 bases, and 10 bases lay outside the gene matches. CDR3 region: CASVRLAGSSTDTQYF. The DNA of the CDR3 is TGTGCCAGCGTCCGACTAGCGGGATCGTCGACAGATACGCAGTATTTT.

The genes are TRBV29-1 and TRBJ1-3; D remains unclear. Germline V gives CDR1 SQVTM, CDR2 ANQGSEA. There are 12 residues in the CDR3. Trimming pared 3 bases from V and 2 bases from J, leaving 5 bases between. The CDR3 DNA reads as TGCAGCGTTGAGTCAACTGGAAACACCATATATTTT. Its protein product is CSVESTGNTIYF.

The rearrangement joins TRBV7-6 to TRBJ1-2, with TRBD1 matching 8 bases. Per the germline V gene, CDR1 is SGHVS and CDR2 is FNYEAQ. The J segment lost 6 bases and the V segment lost 2 bases, leaving 11 bases of the junction unmatched. The CDR3 length is 16 residues. CDR3 sequence reads: CASSLIHGQGSNGYTF. Written as DNA, the CDR3 is TGTGCCAGCAGCTTAATCCACGGACAGGGATCGAATGGCTACACCTTC.

This chain uses TRBV7-2 with TRBJ2-7; a weak D match, TRBD2 (5 bases). The V gene lost 5 bases and the J gene lost 0 bases, with 11 bases spanning the gap. Germline CDR1 reads SGHTA; CDR2 reads FQGNSA. The CDR3 extends over 14 amino acids. The CDR3 DNA follows: TGTGCCAGCAGCAAAACTAGGAACTCCTACGAGCAGTACTTC. Encoded protein: CASSKTRNSYEQYF. The variable domain in full, with the rest retrieved from reference TRBV7-2 and TRBJ2-7, is GAGVSQSPSNKVTEKGKDVELRCDPISGHTALYWYRQSLGQGLEFLIYFQGNSAPDKSGLPSDRFSAERTGGSVSTLTIQRTQQEDSAVYLCASSKTRNSYEQYFGPGTRLTVT.

This clone has only a few counts. This chain links TRBV19 with TRBJ2-1, with 14 bases identical to TRBD2. V was pared by 3 bases and J by 3 bases, with 1 base of the junction left unmatched. The CDR3 consists of 16 residues. Germline V gene data show CDR1 as LNHDA and CDR2 as SQIVND (reference sequence). Here the CDR3 DNA reads TGTGCCAGTAGTATCGGGACTAGCGGGGGCTACAATGAGCAGTTCTTC. Translating gives CASSIGTSGGYNEQFF. The full variable domain, completed using reference TRBV19 and TRBJ2-1, is DGGITQSPKYLFRKEGQNVTLSCEQNLNHDAMYWYRQDPGQGLRLIYYSQIVNDFQKGDIAEGYSVSREKKESFPLTVTSAQKNPTAFYLCASSIGTSGGYNEQFFGPGTRLTVL.

V gene TRBV11-2 combines with J gene TRBJ2-5; 9 bases are a match to TRBD1. J was trimmed by 2 bases and V by 5 bases; bases with no gene match: 12. Germline loops: CDR1 SGHAT, CDR2 FQNNGV. This CDR3 has 17 amino acids. The CDR3 loop is CASSLLGTGWGQETQYF. The CDR3 DNA reads as TGTGCCAGCAGCCTATTAGGGACAGGGTGGGGGCAAGAGACCCAGTACTTC.

The chain combines TRBV27 with TRBJ2-7; TRBD2 aligns across 13 bases. The length of the CDR3 is 18 residues. Germline V gene sequence: CDR1 MNHEY, CDR2 SMNVEV (reference sequence). Losses at the gene ends were 3 bases for V and 5 bases for J; bases not matched to a gene: 13. CDR3 nucleotides: TGTGCCAGCAGTTTGGCCGCATGGACTAGCGGGAGCCTCAACGAGCAGTACTTC. This encodes CASSLAAWTSGSLNEQYF.

In this sample, this clone turned up once. The chain couples TRBV4-1 to TRBJ2-5; TRBD2 matches at 12 bases. The CDR3 length is 14 residues. Germline CDR1 MGHRA, CDR2 YSYEKL. V shed 4 bases and J 5 bases; nucleotides not matched to a gene: 2. Here the CDR3 DNA reads TGCGCCAGCAGCCTGCTAGCGGGAGGGGAGACCCAGTACTTC. This codes for CASSLLAGGETQYF.

This sequence joins TRBV28 and TRBJ2-1, with 11 bases matching TRBD2. The CDR3 has 17 residues. Germline V gene data show CDR1 as MDHEN and CDR2 as SYDVKM. V gave up 5 bases and J gave up 6 bases; unmatched junction bases: 12. Here the CDR3 DNA reads TGTGCCAGCAGTACTTGGACTAGCGGGCGGAGGGGCAATGAGCAGTTCTTC. Protein product: CASSTWTSGRRGNEQFF.

This clone was counted once. This chain uses TRBV5-1 with TRBJ2-7; 11 bases agree with TRBD2. The germline gives CDR1 SGHRS, CDR2 YFSETQ. The CDR3 contains 14 residues. V shed 4 bases, J shed 4 bases, and the junction held 4 bases outside the gene matches. CDR3 nucleotides: TGCGCCAGCAGCACTAGCGGGAGCTCTTACGAGCAGTACTTC. Translation: CASSTSGSSYEQYF.

The chain is built from TRBV28 and TRBJ2-2; D possibly corresponds to TRBD2 (6 bases). With 6 bases removed from V and 8 bases from J, the gap between germline ends came to 16 bases. The length of the CDR3 is 14 residues. The V gene's germline CDR1 is MDHEN and CDR2 SYDVKM. The CDR3 spells CASRGTARTGELFF. The CDR3 nucleotides read TGTGCCAGCAGGGGGACTGCCCGTACGGGGGAGCTGTTTTTT.

J is TRBJ2-1 and V is TRBV3-1 (or the pseudogene TRBV3-2); D unclear. Germline V gives CDR1 LGHDT, CDR2 YNNKEL (reference sequence). The CDR3 runs 15 residues. V gave up 0 bases and J gave up 6 bases, with 12 bases separating them. CDR3: CASSQDGQSPNEQFF. CDR3 DNA: TGTGCCAGCAGCCAAGATGGGCAGAGCCCCAATGAGCAGTTCTTC.

This clone is medium-sized (0.01 to 0.1%) by share. The rearrangement uses TRBV29-1 and TRBJ2-1; maybe TRBD1 (5 bases). Germline V CDR1 and CDR2: SQVTM, ANQGSEA. V lost 7 bases to trimming and J lost 5 bases, with 9 bases between them. The CDR3 contains 11 residues. The CDR3 nucleotides are TGCAGCGCCAGGGCTAACAATGAGCAGTTCTTC. Residues: CSARANNEQFF.

This clone turned up a few times. This chain uses TRBV24-1 with TRBJ2-7; the match to TRBD1 covers 7 bases. The CDR3 has 15 amino acids. V trimming: 3 bases; J trimming: 2 bases; junction bases outside the gene matches: 6. Per germline, CDR1 KGHDR and CDR2 SFDVKD. This CDR3 reads CATSDTTGWPYEQYF. DNA for the CDR3: TGTGCCACCAGTGATACGACAGGGTGGCCCTACGAGCAGTACTTC.

This chain uses TRBV7-9 with TRBJ2-2; D perhaps matches TRBD1 (5 bases). Trimming cost V 4 bases and J 5 bases, with 11 bases left between them. The CDR3 covers 14 residues. CDR1 is SEHNR and CDR2 is FQNEAQ in the germline V gene (reference sequence). CDR3 protein: CASSSSRATGELFF. In DNA form, the CDR3 reads TGTGCCAGCAGCTCGTCCAGGGCAACCGGGGAGCTGTTTTTT.

The gene calls are TRBV9 and TRBJ2-3; D remains ambiguous. Trimming removed 3 bases at V and 3 bases at J, with 14 bases between. The CDR3 consists of 15 residues. CDR1 is SGDLS, CDR2 YYNGEE, per germline. The CDR3 DNA is TGTGCCAGCAGCGGGGCATTTGGCACGACAGATACGCAGTATTTT. It specifies CASSGAFGTTDTQYF.

In its sample, this clone was seen a few times. This chain links TRBV7-2 with TRBJ2-2; no definite D call. This CDR3 comprises 16 residues. From germline, CDR1 is SGHTA and CDR2 FQGNSA. V gave up 2 bases and J gave up 2 bases, with 12 bases separating them. CDR3 sequence (DNA): TGTGCCAGCAGCTTAAATGCGCGGAGAAACACCGGGGAGCTGTTTTTT. As protein: CASSLNARRNTGELFF.

This chain links TRBV5-1 with TRBJ2-1, with a tentative D call TRBD1 (5 bases). This CDR3 contains 13 residues. Germline-derived CDR1 and CDR2 are SGHRS and YFSETQ. Trimming removed 8 bases at V and 7 bases at J, with 16 bases between. CDR3: CASYRRLTNEQFF. Here the CDR3 DNA reads TGCGCCAGTTACAGGAGATTGACGAATGAGCAGTTCTTC.

The chain couples TRBV5-1 to TRBJ1-3; 8 positions agree with TRBD1. Trimming cost V 1 base and J 8 bases; bases outside gene matches: 5. Germline values: CDR1 SGHRS, CDR2 YFSETQ. The CDR3 has 14 amino acids. The CDR3 sequence is CASSLQGASDTIYF. The DNA of the CDR3 is TGCGCCAGCAGCTTGCAGGGGGCATCAGACACCATATATTTT.

The CDR3 DNA follows: TGTGCCAGCAGGGACTATCCGAGCTCCTACAATGAGCAGTTCTTC. It yields the protein CASRDYPSSYNEQFF. The V call is TRBV18, the J call TRBJ2-1; 7 bases are a match to TRBD2. Looked up from germline, CDR1 is KGHSH and CDR2 is LQKENI. There are 15 residues in the CDR3. V dropped 8 bases and J dropped 0; count of bases not matched to a gene: 7.